This TCR beta chain was recorded in a study of T cell responses to AZD1222 COVID-19 vaccine. Regarding the study as a whole: Within unmutated variant regions lay the reported targets of nearly half of spike-specific TCRs.

This CDR3 region has 13 residues. V lost 6 bases to trimming and J lost 2 bases, with 10 bases between them. Germline V gene data show CDR1 as LNHDA and CDR2 as SQIVND (reference sequence). Comments on this clone: Its antigen remains unidentified. Other DNA sequences within the sample encode an identical CDR3.

Produced via immunoSEQ multiplex PCR; TCRdb's table is partial and in-frame only. The table records 180,000 or so clones, less than 95% of them present only once. Sequencing was performed on peripheral blood, taken on day 0 of AZD1222 vaccination. The receptor's source is an adult in good health. V is TRBV19 and J is TRBJ1-2; D is ambiguous. In DNA, the CDR3 is TGTGCCAGTAGCCCTGACGGGAACTATGGCTACACCTTC. It yields the protein CASSPDGNYGYTF.